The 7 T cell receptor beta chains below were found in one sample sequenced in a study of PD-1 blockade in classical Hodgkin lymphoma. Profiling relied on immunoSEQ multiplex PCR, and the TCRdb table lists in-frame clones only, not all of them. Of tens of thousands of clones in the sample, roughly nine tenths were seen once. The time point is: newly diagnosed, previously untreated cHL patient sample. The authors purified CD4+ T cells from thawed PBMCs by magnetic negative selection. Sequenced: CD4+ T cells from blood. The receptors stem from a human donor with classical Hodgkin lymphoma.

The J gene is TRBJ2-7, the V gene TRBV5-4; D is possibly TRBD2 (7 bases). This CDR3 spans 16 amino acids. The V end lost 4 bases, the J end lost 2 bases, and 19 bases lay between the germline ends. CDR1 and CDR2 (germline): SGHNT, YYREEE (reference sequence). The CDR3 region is CASSRGGGGPTYEQYF. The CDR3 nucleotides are TGTGCCAGCAGCCGCGGAGGGGGGGGTCCAACCTACGAGCAGTACTTC.

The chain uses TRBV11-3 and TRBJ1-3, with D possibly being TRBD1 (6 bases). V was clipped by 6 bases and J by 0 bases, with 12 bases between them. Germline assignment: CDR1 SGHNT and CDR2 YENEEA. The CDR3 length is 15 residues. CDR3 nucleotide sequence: TGTGCCAGCAGTCCTAGCAGGGGCTCTGGAAACACCATATATTTT. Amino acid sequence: CASSPSRGSGNTIYF.

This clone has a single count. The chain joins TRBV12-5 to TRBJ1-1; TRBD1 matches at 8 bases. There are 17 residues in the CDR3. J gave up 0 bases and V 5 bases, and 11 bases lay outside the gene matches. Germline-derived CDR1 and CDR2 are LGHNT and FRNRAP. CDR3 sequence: CASGPTGDRQMNTEAFF. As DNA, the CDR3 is TGTGCTAGTGGTCCGACGGGGGACAGGCAAATGAACACTGAAGCTTTCTTT.

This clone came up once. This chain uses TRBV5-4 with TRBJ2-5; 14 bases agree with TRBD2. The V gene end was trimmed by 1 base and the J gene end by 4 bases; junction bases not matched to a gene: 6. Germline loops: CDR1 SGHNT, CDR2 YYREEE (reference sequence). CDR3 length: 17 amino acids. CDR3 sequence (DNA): TGTGCCAGCAGCTTGTACGGACTAGCGGGAGGATCAGAGACCCAGTACTTC. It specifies CASSLYGLAGGSETQYF.

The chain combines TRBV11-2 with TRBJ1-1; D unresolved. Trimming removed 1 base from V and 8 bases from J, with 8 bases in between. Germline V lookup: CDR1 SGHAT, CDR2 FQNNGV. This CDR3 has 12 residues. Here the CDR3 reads CASSLGTQEAFF. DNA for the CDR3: TGTGCCAGCAGCTTAGGAACCCAGGAAGCTTTCTTT.

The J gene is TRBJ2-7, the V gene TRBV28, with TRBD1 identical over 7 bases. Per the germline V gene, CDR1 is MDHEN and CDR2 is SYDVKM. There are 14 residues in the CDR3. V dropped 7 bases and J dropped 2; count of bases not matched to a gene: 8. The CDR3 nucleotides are TGTGCCAGCACCCTGGGGACAGAGGCCTACGAGCAGTACTTC. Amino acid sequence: CASTLGTEAYEQYF.

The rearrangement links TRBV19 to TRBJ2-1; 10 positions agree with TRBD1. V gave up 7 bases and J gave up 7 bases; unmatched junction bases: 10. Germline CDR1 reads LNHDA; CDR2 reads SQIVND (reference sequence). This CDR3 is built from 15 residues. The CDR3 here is CASNLRDRGQNEQFF. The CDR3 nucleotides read TGTGCCAGTAACCTCCGGGACAGGGGCCAAAATGAGCAGTTCTTC.